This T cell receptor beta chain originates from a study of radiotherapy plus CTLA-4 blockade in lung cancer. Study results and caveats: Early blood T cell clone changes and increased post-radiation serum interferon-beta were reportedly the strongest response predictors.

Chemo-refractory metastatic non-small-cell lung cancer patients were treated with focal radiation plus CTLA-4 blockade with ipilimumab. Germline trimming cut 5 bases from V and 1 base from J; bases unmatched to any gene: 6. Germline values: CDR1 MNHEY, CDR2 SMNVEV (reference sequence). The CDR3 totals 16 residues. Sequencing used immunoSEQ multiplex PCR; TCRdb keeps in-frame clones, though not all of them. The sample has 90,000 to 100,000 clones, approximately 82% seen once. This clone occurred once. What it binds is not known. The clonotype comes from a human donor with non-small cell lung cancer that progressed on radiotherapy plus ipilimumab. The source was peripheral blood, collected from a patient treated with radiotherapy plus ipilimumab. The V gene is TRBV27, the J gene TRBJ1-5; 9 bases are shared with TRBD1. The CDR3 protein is CASSQTGGVSNQPQHF. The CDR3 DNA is TGTGCCAGCAGTCAGACAGGGGGGGTAAGCAATCAGCCCCAGCATTTT.